Included here is one TCR beta chain sequence, with context. The antigen remains unidentified. This entry belongs to a study of T cells in tuberculosis. Sequencing was performed with immunoSEQ multiplex PCR; in TCRdb, only in-frame clones are kept and a portion is missing. The sample includes under 40,000 clones, 94% seen only once; the top ten take about 4.5%. The V gene's germline CDR1 is MNHEY and CDR2 SMNVEV (reference sequence). After removal of 7 bases from V and 5 bases from J, the junction contained 5 bases not matched to a gene. The CDR3 consists of 13 residues. The study, taken as a whole, reports: Active tuberculosis patients had shorter CDR3-alpha; the beta difference was nonsignificant.

Time point: new active TB diagnosis, blood taken before or within 7 days of starting treatment. HIV-seronegative South African adults aged 18 years or older had newly diagnosed active tuberculosis. This receptor was identified in an adult with tuberculosis. The material sequenced was PBMCs, taken at tuberculosis diagnosis. The chain links TRBV27 to TRBJ1-1; 9 nucleotides align to TRBD1. CDR3 loop: CASTKQGATEAFF. As DNA, the CDR3 is TGTGCCAGCACCAAACAGGGGGCTACTGAAGCTTTCTTT.